This TCR beta chain was found in a study of control samples from healthy donors and cancer patients (dated by TCRdb to 2020 to 2022). Receptor amplification or capture employed the immunoSEQ multiplex PCR assay. TCRdb provides this immuneACCESS table in a form limited to in-frame rearrangements. Some clones are lacking; in checked studies, under half of them reflect an unresolved V gene, and why the rest are absent is not known. This sample comprises some 58,000 clones, about 90% of them detected only once. The ten biggest clones cover about 13% of the sample. A remark on this clone: Its specific antigen is unknown. The record has no base qualities; no much larger clone is one base away.

This sequence was found in a woman aged 55-75 years with lung cancer. Sequencing was carried out using PBMCs.

The sequence in DNA is TGTGCCAGCAGTGATCGGACAGGGGGCGTCGAGACCCAGTACTTC. Translated, this is CASSDRTGGVETQYF. Recombination linked TRBV7-6 to TRBJ2-5, and 11 junction bases match TRBD1. The CDR3 sequence holds 15 residues, the cysteine and phenylalanine included. Only the CDR3 part of the read is kept: 45 bases, read in frame from the first base. CDR1 SGHVS and CDR2 FNYEAQ were looked up in the germline V gene. Clipping removes 6 bases from V and 5 bases from J, with 8 as the unmatched junction base count. With all but the CDR3 taken from the reference TRBV7-6 and TRBJ2-5 genes, the full variable domain is: GAGVSQSPRYKVTKRGQDVALRCDPISGHVSLYWYRQALGQGPEFLTYFNYEAQQDKSGLPNDRFSAERPEGSISTLTIQRTEQRDSAMYRCASSDRTGGVETQYFGPGTRLLVL.